The subject of this entry is one T cell receptor beta chain. This clone was observed a handful of times. Which antigen it targets is not known. No quality values exist for individual bases; no much larger clone is one base distant. Donors formed part of the validation cohort, which comprised fewer than 150 subjects and was distinct from the first cohort of under 750 subjects. The data stem from a study of cytomegalovirus exposure and HLA in healthy donors (dated by TCRdb to about 2017). General notes on the study: According to a later analysis, one platform produced both the 100 to 150 validation repertoires and the roughly 660 repertoires of the first cohort. The study was designed to test whether signatures of past pathogen exposure could be identified by cataloging public T cell receptors. To predict cytomegalovirus infection status, the study combined high-throughput TCR immunosequencing, statistical association of individual TCRs with disease status, and machine learning. Along with the approximately 600-subject first cohort, a separate validation cohort of over a hundred different subjects was used.

The full study reports these points: A few of the identified cytomegalovirus-associated TCR beta chains were confirmed in vitro to be specific for cytomegalovirus antigens. Most TCR sequences were observed very rarely across donors, whereas some public TCRs were present in many individuals. Subsequent analysis determined that TCRs grouped into clusters in the first cohort also showed a tendency toward co-occurrence across the 120 validation repertoires, and roughly 94% of cluster scores exceeded 0. The study gave a list of 150 to 200 TCR beta chains associated with cytomegalovirus. All 120 or so repertoires were used to score co-occurrence in the validation cohort in a later analysis, because that analysis had no HLA typing for the cohort. In both the original and validation cohorts, the classifier was reported to diagnose cytomegalovirus status with high specificity and sensitivity. The authors suggested that the approach could potentially be extended to other disease states and immunological phenotypes.

V is reduced by 9 bases and J by 0 bases, leaving a spacing of 12 bases between them. Based on the germline V gene, the CDR1 and CDR2 sequences are MDHEN and SYDVKM. From the cysteine up to the phenylalanine, the CDR3 has a length of 14 residues. The retained sequence is limited to the CDR3, 42 bases, with the frame set at the first base. Library construction relied on the immunoSEQ multiplex PCR assay. In the authors' own workflow: A statistical classification framework was built for diagnosing cytomegalovirus status from the catalog of TCR beta chain sequences. In its TCRdb copy, this immuneACCESS table keeps in-frame sequences only and misses some clones. Where compared with another copy, unresolved V genes explain less than half of these, and the others have no known cause. V and J calls and clone size are copied from that table; D and trimming were computed from the DNA. This sample lists more than 55,000 clones; 90% were detected once. The top ten clones comprise around 2.8% of the sample.

Source material: PBMCs. The clonotype was recovered from a man between 18 and 35 years old in good health and CMV-seronegative. The chain was built from TRBV28 and TRBJ1-3; TRBD1 might be the D gene, on 5 matching bases. The CDR3 reads CASIGTPSGNTIYF. The nucleotides read TGTGCCAGTATCGGGACTCCCTCTGGAAACACCATATATTTT.